This T cell receptor beta chain was recovered during a study of cytomegalovirus exposure and HLA in healthy donors. Whole-study findings and limits: Cytomegalovirus status was reportedly diagnosed by the classifier with high specificity and sensitivity. Three CMV-associated chains proved CMV antigen-specific in vitro.

Germline-derived CDR1 and CDR2 are SGHRS and YFSETQ. The CDR3 contains 15 residues. Losses at the gene ends were 7 bases for V and 5 bases for J; bases not matched to a gene: 9. Use of 60 Vbeta and 13 Jbeta primers characterized the PCR. Authors' processing steps: Among the unique TCR beta chains that a later analysis counted, about 81 million in all, about 11 million were shared. Profiling relied on immunoSEQ multiplex PCR, and the TCRdb table lists in-frame clones only, not all of them. The DNA gave D and trimming, while V, J and clone size come from that table. The sample shows tens of thousands of clones, approximately 65% of them seen only once. Note on this clone: Its target is not known.

The receptor was derived from a woman aged 30 to 39 in good health and CMV-seropositive. The sequenced material came from PBMCs. The chain uses TRBV5-1 and TRBJ1-6; 7 bases agree with TRBD1. CDR3 sequence: CASSLGGLDNSPLHF. The CDR3 DNA reads TGCGCCAGCTCCTTAGGGGGCCTCGATAATTCACCCCTCCACTTT.